The 9 T cell receptor beta chains in this list originate from one sample, sequenced in a study of graft-versus-host responses after intestinal transplantation. Assay: immunoSEQ multiplex PCR; the TCRdb copy retains only in-frame clones and omits some. The sample records roughly 99,000 clones, 86% being singletons. The specimen comprised PBMCs, sampled 255 days after intestinal transplant. These receptor sequences come from a human patient who received an intestinal transplant, so some T cells may come from the graft donor.

This chain uses TRBV7-9 with TRBJ1-2; D not resolved. With 2 bases removed from V and 8 bases from J, the gap between germline ends came to 15 bases. The CDR3 runs 14 residues. In germline, CDR1 is SEHNR, CDR2 FQNEAQ (reference sequence). This CDR3 is CASSLITPFRGYTF. The CDR3 coding sequence is TGTGCCAGCAGCTTAATTACTCCCTTCAGGGGCTACACCTTC.

The rearrangement uses TRBV9 and TRBJ2-7, with 7 bases fitting TRBD1. CDR3 size: 14 residues. Trimming took 0 bases from V and 2 from J; bases not matched to a gene: 2. Germline CDR1 reads SGDLS; CDR2 reads YYNGEE. The CDR3 DNA sequence: TGTGCCAGCAGCGTAGGACAGGGTCCCTACGAGCAGTACTTC. This translates into CASSVGQGPYEQYF.

Only one count was recorded for this clone. The chain uses TRBV10-2 and TRBJ2-1; D gene uncertain. V lost 4 bases and J 8 bases, leaving 15 bases between the germline ends. Germline values: CDR1 WSHSY, CDR2 SAAADI. The CDR3 loop spans 14 amino acids. CDR3 loop: CASSAPVETDEQFF. The CDR3 nucleotides are TGCGCCAGCAGTGCCCCCGTCGAGACTGATGAGCAGTTCTTC.

The chain recombines TRBV29-1 with TRBJ2-5; D is tentatively TRBD1 or TRBD2 (6 bases each). Germline CDR1 SQVTM, CDR2 ANQGSEA. Trimming shortened V by 0 bases and J by 11 bases, and 16 bases separated the two germline ends. The CDR3 sequence is 13 residues long. CDR3 DNA sequence: TGCAGCGTTGAAGATCGAGGGGGGTTGGGTCAGTACTTC. As protein: CSVEDRGGLGQYF.

The table lists this clone with a few counts. The chain is built from TRBV9 and TRBJ2-2; D might be TRBD2 (5 bases). Germline V lookup: CDR1 SGDLS, CDR2 YYNGEE. V was shortened by 4 bases and J by 7 bases, with 14 bases between the two germline ends. The CDR3 has 14 residues. The CDR3 DNA reads as TGTGCCAGCAGCAGCCGGGCGGGCGGCGGGGAGCTGTTTTTT. This codes for CASSSRAGGGELFF.

V and J are TRBV5-4 and TRBJ1-5; D is ambiguous. Trimming cost V 2 bases and J 0 bases, with 6 bases left between them. This CDR3 comprises 14 residues. CDR1 and CDR2 from the germline V gene are SGHNT and YYREEE (reference sequence). The CDR3 DNA reads TGTGCCAGCAGCTTAAAGTATAGCAATCAGCCCCAGCATTTT. The encoded protein is CASSLKYSNQPQHF.

The DNA for the CDR3 is TGCGCCAGCAGCTCGGGGGGCCCGGGTGCCCAGTACTTC. Amino acid sequence: CASSSGGPGAQYF. V is TRBV5-1 and J is TRBJ2-5; a possible D gene is TRBD2 (7 bases). The CDR3 sequence is 13 residues long. Germline CDR1 is SGHRS and CDR2 is YFSETQ. Trimming took 3 bases from V and 9 from J, leaving 15 bases between them.

The chain combines TRBV11-2 with TRBJ2-7, with D hard to call. Between the trimmed V and J ends, which lost 1 base and 0 bases, there was a span of 10 bases. CDR3 length: 15 residues. Germline CDR1 reads SGHAT; CDR2 reads FQNNGV. This CDR3 reads CASSLALLSSYEQYF. The CDR3 nucleotides are TGTGCCAGCAGCTTAGCGCTCCTAAGCTCCTACGAGCAGTACTTC.

The rearrangement joins TRBV29-1 to TRBJ2-2; the D gene is possibly TRBD1 (5 bases). There are 12 residues in the CDR3. Germline-derived CDR1 and CDR2 are SQVTM and ANQGSEA. V was cut by 5 bases and J by 6 bases, with 10 bases left in between. The CDR3 is CSVLRASGELFF. The DNA for the CDR3 is TGCAGCGTTCTCAGGGCGTCCGGGGAGCTGTTTTTT.